Below, 18 T cell receptor beta chains from the same sample are listed, as sequenced in a study of blood T cell repertoires in COVID-19. TCRdb's table, derived via immunoSEQ multiplex PCR, lists solely in-frame clones and lacks some. The profile shows fewer than 200,000 clones, over 70% of them singletons. The sample comprised peripheral blood. These receptors all come from an older man with acute or convalescent COVID-19.

This rearrangement joins TRBV2 to TRBJ1-4, with TRBD1 matching over 11 bases. V lost 7 bases, J lost 6 bases, and 7 bases stayed unmatched. Germline V gene lookup returns CDR1 SNHLY and CDR2 FYNNEI. This CDR3 comprises 15 residues. As DNA, the CDR3 is TGTGCCAGCAAAGGGAGGACAGGGGGCTATGAAAAACTGTTTTTT. It codes for CASKGRTGGYEKLFF.

The chain has TRBV3-1 (or the pseudogene TRBV3-2) and TRBJ2-3, with unresolved D. Looked up from germline, CDR1 is LGHDT and CDR2 is YNNKEL (reference sequence). This CDR3 comprises 12 residues. V shed 3 bases and J shed 6 bases, with 7 bases lying between them. The CDR3, as DNA: TGTGCCAGCAGCCATTTCATTGATACGCAGTATTTT. This sequence encodes CASSHFIDTQYF.

The chain carries TRBV27 and TRBJ2-6; a weak D match, TRBD1 (5 bases). Per germline, CDR1 MNHEY and CDR2 SMNVEV (reference sequence). The CDR3 sequence is 16 residues long. With 3 bases removed from V and 2 bases from J, the gap between germline ends came to 11 bases. This CDR3 reads CASSFSQGPGANVLTF. The CDR3 DNA reads as TGTGCCAGCAGTTTTTCGCAGGGCCCTGGGGCCAACGTCCTGACTTTC.

This chain connects TRBV6-5 to TRBJ1-6; 7 bases align to TRBD1. Losses at the gene ends were 5 bases for V and 3 bases for J; bases not matched to a gene: 4. Germline CDR1 and CDR2: MNHEY and SVGAGI. The CDR3 covers 15 residues. The CDR3 DNA reads TGTGCCAGCAGTAGAACAGGGGACTATAATTCACCCCTCCACTTT. As protein: CASSRTGDYNSPLHF.

This chain uses TRBV11-2 with TRBJ2-3; D is possibly TRBD2 (5 bases). The CDR3 totals 17 residues. Germline CDR1 SGHAT, CDR2 FQNNGV. V was pared by 1 base and J by 0 bases, with 14 bases between. This CDR3 is CASSLGTLALSTDTQYF. The CDR3 nucleotides are TGTGCCAGCAGCTTAGGTACGCTAGCTCTGAGCACAGATACGCAGTATTTT.

The V gene is TRBV6-5, the J gene TRBJ1-1, with D possibly matching TRBD1 (5 bases). Germline loops: CDR1 MNHEY, CDR2 SVGAGI. V was trimmed by 8 bases and J by 1 base, leaving 14 bases between them. The CDR3 contains 14 residues. This chain's CDR3 is CASRFTGANTEAFF. DNA of the CDR3: TGTGCCAGCCGGTTTACAGGAGCGAACACTGAAGCTTTCTTT.

V and J are TRBV7-3 and TRBJ2-3; the match to TRBD1 covers 9 bases. This CDR3 is 16 amino acids long. From germline, CDR1 is SGHTA and CDR2 FQGTGA. The V segment lost 5 bases and the J segment 2 bases; nucleotides outside the gene matches: 8. CDR3 DNA sequence: TGTGCCAGCAGCATCCGGGGACAGGGACTCACAGATACGCAGTATTTT. Encoded protein: CASSIRGQGLTDTQYF.

The rearrangement uses TRBV6-1 and TRBJ2-1; tentatively, D is TRBD2 (6 bases). Germline values: CDR1 MNHNS, CDR2 SASEGT. The CDR3 contains 15 residues. V lost 1 base and J 5 bases, leaving 12 bases between the germline ends. The CDR3 coding sequence is TGTGCCAGCAGTGAAGGCGGGGTACCCAACAATGAGCAGTTCTTC. Encoded protein: CASSEGGVPNNEQFF.

V is TRBV7-2 and J is TRBJ1-4; a possible D gene is TRBD1 (5 bases). In germline, CDR1 is SGHTA, CDR2 FQGNSA. The CDR3 is 15 residues long. V was cut by 5 bases and J by 3 bases, with 13 bases left in between. This CDR3 reads CASSAGTGANEKLFF. As DNA, the CDR3 is TGTGCCAGCAGCGCTGGGACGGGAGCTAATGAAAAACTGTTTTTT.

The rearrangement joins TRBV6-6 to TRBJ1-5, with 8 bases aligning to TRBD1. The CDR3 has 14 residues. Trimming cost V 6 bases and J 9 bases; bases outside gene matches: 10. From germline, CDR1 is MNHNY and CDR2 SVGAGI (reference sequence). CDR3 loop: CASRDRAVGWPQHF. In DNA form, the CDR3 reads TGTGCCAGCAGGGACAGGGCGGTTGGGTGGCCCCAGCATTTT.

The CDR3 nucleotides read TGTGCCAGCTCACCAAGGACAGAGGATGGCTACACCTTC. Translating it yields CASSPRTEDGYTF. The chain is built from TRBV18 and TRBJ1-2, with D maybe TRBD1 (6 bases). Trimming shortened V by 2 bases and J by 6 bases, and 10 bases separated the two germline ends. This CDR3 region has 13 residues. CDR1 and CDR2 (germline): KGHSH, LQKENI.

The V gene is TRBV15, the J gene TRBJ1-3, with D possibly TRBD1 on 5 matching bases. Per the germline V gene, CDR1 is LNHNV and CDR2 is YYDKDF (reference sequence). The CDR3 totals 16 residues. Trimming took off 0 bases at V and 2 bases at J, with 11 bases between the two ends. CDR3 coding DNA: TGTGCCACCAGCAGAGATCCCCCAGGGACTGGAAACACCATATATTTT. Translation: CATSRDPPGTGNTIYF.

CDR3 loop: CASSTGNTEAFF. The DNA of the CDR3 is TGTGCCAGCAGCACAGGGAACACTGAAGCTTTCTTT. The rearrangement uses TRBV28 and TRBJ1-1; perhaps TRBD1 as D (5 bases). CDR3 length equals 12 residues. Germline V gene lookup returns CDR1 MDHEN and CDR2 SYDVKM. V lost 6 bases to trimming and J lost 1 base, with 6 bases between them.

This clone has more than one count but fewer than ten. The V gene is TRBV6-1, the J gene TRBJ2-7; D might be TRBD2 (6 bases). This CDR3 has 14 amino acids. V shed 2 bases and J shed 2 bases, with 10 bases lying between them. Germline loops: CDR1 MNHNS, CDR2 SASEGT. This CDR3 reads CASSEPGEAYEQYF. The DNA for the CDR3 is TGTGCCAGCAGTGAACCGGGGGAGGCCTACGAGCAGTACTTC.

The CDR3 DNA reads TGTGCCAGCAGCTTACTTGGGACAGGGAGCGAGCAGTACTTC. Amino acid sequence: CASSLLGTGSEQYF. The rearrangement links TRBV11-2 to TRBJ2-7; 9 positions match TRBD1. The V and J ends lost 2 bases and 6 bases, in that order; junction bases with no gene match: 5. This CDR3 contains 14 residues. Germline V gene sequence: CDR1 SGHAT, CDR2 FQNNGV.

The chain has TRBV28 and TRBJ2-1; no definite D call. In germline, CDR1 is MDHEN, CDR2 SYDVKM. This CDR3 has 14 residues. Trimming left V 4 bases short and J 7 bases short, with 14 bases between. The DNA of the CDR3 is TGTGCCAGCAGTTCAACGGCCCCCGGGAATGAGCAGTTCTTC. This gives the protein CASSSTAPGNEQFF.

This rearrangement joins TRBV12-3 or TRBV12-4 to TRBJ2-1, with D hard to call. CDR3 length: 13 amino acids. V was cut by 4 bases and J by 2 bases, with 6 bases left in between. The CDR3 loop reads CASSSDTYNEQFF. DNA for the CDR3: TGTGCCAGCAGTTCAGACACCTACAATGAGCAGTTCTTC.

The chain combines TRBV12-3 or TRBV12-4 with TRBJ1-5; the D gene is possibly TRBD1 (6 bases). This CDR3 region has 13 residues. V lost 9 bases and J 4 bases, leaving 13 bases between the germline ends. In nucleotides, the CDR3 is TGTGCCAGTACCGGACAGACAAATCAGCCCCAGCATTTT. This encodes CASTGQTNQPQHF.